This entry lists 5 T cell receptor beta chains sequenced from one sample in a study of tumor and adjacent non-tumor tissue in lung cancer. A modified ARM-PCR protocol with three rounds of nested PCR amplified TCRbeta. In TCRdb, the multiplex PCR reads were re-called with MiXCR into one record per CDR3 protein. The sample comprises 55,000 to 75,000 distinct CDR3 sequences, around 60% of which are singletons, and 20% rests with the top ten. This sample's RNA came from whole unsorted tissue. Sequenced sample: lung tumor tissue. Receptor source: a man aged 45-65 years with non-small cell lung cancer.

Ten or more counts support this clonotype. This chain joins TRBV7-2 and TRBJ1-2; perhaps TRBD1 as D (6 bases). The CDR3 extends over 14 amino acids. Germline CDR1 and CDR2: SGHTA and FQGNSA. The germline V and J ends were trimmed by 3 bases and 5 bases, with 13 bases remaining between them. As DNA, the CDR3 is TGTGCCAGCAGCTTGCGGGACACTCTATATGGCTACACCTTC. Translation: CASSLRDTLYGYTF.

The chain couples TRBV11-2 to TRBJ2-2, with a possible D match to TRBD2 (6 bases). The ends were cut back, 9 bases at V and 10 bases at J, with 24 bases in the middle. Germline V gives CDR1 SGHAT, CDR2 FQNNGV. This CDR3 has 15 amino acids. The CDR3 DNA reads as TGTGCCAGTAGCAATCATCTATGGGAGGCCCAGGAGCTGTTTTTT. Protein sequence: CASSNHLWEAQELFF.

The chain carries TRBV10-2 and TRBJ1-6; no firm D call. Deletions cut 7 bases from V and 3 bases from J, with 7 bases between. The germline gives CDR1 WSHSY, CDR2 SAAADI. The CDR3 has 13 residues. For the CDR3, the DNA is TGCGCCAGCACCCTTGGCTATAATTCACCCCTCCACTTT. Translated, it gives CASTLGYNSPLHF.

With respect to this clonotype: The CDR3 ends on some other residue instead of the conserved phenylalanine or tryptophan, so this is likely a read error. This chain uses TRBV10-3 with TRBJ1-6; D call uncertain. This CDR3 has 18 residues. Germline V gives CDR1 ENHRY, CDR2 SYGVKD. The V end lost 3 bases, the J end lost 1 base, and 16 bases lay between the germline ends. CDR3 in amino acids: CAISDSGKFSSYNSPLHL. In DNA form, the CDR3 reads TGTGCCATCAGTGACTCAGGAAAATTCAGTTCCTATAATTCACCCCTCCACTTA.

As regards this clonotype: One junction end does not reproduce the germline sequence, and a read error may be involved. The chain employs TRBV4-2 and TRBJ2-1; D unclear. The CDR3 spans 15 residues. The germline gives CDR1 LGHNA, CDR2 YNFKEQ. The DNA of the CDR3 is TGTGCCAGCAACCAAGGAGTGAGTGCGGACAATGAGCAGTTCTTC. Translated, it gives CASNQGVSADNEQFF.